The entry that follows covers one TCR beta chain sequence. Its antigen is still unknown. Per-base quality was not reported, and no clone a single base away is much larger than it. The library relied on PCR. The reads were generated on an Illumina HiSeq 2500. TCR library preparation used molecular barcoding, with unique molecular identifiers applied to normalize quantification of the TCRbeta repertoire. The public reads were reanalyzed by TCRdb: fastp trimming at Q25, MiXCR alignment, in-frame beta chains only. Under each unique CDR3 protein, matching rows form one entry showing the most common genes and DNA. The sample records 700,000 to 850,000 distinct CDR3 sequences, 16% of which are singletons. Under 6% of the sample belongs to the ten largest clones. This entry belongs to a study of T-cell reconstitution after alpha-beta-depleted transplantation in children (dated by TCRdb to the mid-2010s). Concerning the study at large: Using TCR repertoire profiling, the study followed T-cell immune reconstitution in a quantitative way in children after TCRalphabeta/CD19-depleted allogeneic hematopoietic cell transplantation. General study outcomes and caveats: Over the following months the frequencies of hyperexpanded clones went down, and after one year T-cell counts and TCRbeta diversity were mostly credited to newly produced T cells. In some patients, high TCRbeta diversity at day 60 was attributed to recipient T cells and intrathymic progenitors that had survived conditioning. Apparently early alphabetaT-cell count recovery about two months after transplant reportedly relied on only several hundred rapidly expanded clones derived from non-depleted graft cells.

In light of the paper, this sample's treatment or condition label describes: allogeneic hematopoietic cell transplantation with graft depleted of TCRalphabeta T cells and CD19 B cells. The children who served as transplant recipients had been given grafts of TCRalphabeta/CD19-depleted allogeneic hematopoietic cells. Here V drops 2 bases and J drops 6 bases, and the junction holds 5 bases not matched to any gene. The germline V gene gives CDR1 as MNHEY and CDR2 as SVGAGI. Taken from cysteine to phenylalanine, the CDR3 has 14 residues. Only the CDR3 region is kept as DNA, spanning 42 bases read in frame from base 1.

The receptor chain draws on TRBV6-5 and TRBJ2-3, with 7 bases aligning to TRBD2. Here the sequenced sample was PBMCs, mostly from graft donor cells, taken 360 days after TCRalphabeta/CD19-depleted stem cell transplant. This TCR was recovered from a male patient under 18 who had a stem cell transplant for acute lymphoblastic leukemia, so the T cells may come from the graft donor. CDR3 reads: CASSYGGSDDTQYF. The DNA is TGTGCCAGCAGTTACGGCGGGAGTGACGATACGCAGTATTTT.